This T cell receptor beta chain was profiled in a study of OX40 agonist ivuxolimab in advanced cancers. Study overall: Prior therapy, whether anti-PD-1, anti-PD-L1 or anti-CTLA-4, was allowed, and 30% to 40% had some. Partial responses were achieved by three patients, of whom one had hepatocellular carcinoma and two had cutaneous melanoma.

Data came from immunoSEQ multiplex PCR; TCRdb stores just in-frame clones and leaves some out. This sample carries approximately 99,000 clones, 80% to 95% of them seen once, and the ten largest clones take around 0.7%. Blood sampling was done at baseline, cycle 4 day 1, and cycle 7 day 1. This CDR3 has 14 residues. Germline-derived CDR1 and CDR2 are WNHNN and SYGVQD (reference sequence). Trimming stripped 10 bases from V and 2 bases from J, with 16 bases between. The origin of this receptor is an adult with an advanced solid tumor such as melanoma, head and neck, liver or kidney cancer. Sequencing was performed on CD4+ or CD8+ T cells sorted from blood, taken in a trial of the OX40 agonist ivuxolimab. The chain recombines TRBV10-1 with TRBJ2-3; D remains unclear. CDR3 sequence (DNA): TGCGCCACCGCCGGGCCAGAGCCCACAGATACGCAGTATTTT. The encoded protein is CATAGPEPTDTQYF.